A selection of T cell receptor beta chains follows, all from one sample in a study of cytomegalovirus exposure and HLA in healthy donors. Sequenced by immunoSEQ multiplex PCR; TCRdb stores in-frame clones only, minus some. The sample lists 150,000 to 200,000 clones, roughly four fifths occurring once. The material sequenced was PBMCs. These TCRs come from a man aged 50-59 years in good health and CMV-seropositive. Each CDR3 is given with its conserved first and last residue. D genes are given only for firm matches. Expanded clones get a size class; other rows say once, few or many, or leave the size out.

j_call: TRBJ1-5
d_call: TRBD1
clone_size: -
v_call: TRBV7-2
cdr3_aa: CASSKRGTGFGQPQHF
cdr3_nt: TGTGCCAGCAGCAAGCGGGGGACAGGGTTTGGGCAGCCCCAGCATTTT

j_call: TRBJ1-2
d_call: TRBD1
clone_size: -
v_call: TRBV27
cdr3_aa: CASSLESGGLGGYTF
cdr3_nt: TGTGCCAGCAGTTTGGAGTCAGGGGGCTTGGGAGGCTACACCTTC

j_call: TRBJ2-2
d_call: -
clone_size: -
v_call: TRBV4-1
cdr3_aa: CASSLSGGITGELFF
cdr3_nt: TGCGCCAGCAGCCTGTCTGGCGGGATCACCGGGGAGCTGTTTTTT

j_call: TRBJ1-2
d_call: -
clone_size: few
v_call: TRBV7-2
cdr3_aa: CASSPDGTNYGYTF
cdr3_nt: TGTGCCAGCAGCCCCGACGGGACTAACTATGGCTACACCTTC

j_call: TRBJ2-2
d_call: -
clone_size: few
v_call: TRBV21-1
cdr3_aa: CASSKEGGTGELFF
cdr3_nt: TGTGCCAGCAGCAAAGAAGGGGGAACCGGGGAGCTGTTTTTT

j_call: TRBJ2-2
d_call: -
clone_size: -
v_call: TRBV30
cdr3_aa: CAWRAHSEAGELFF
cdr3_nt: TGTGCCTGGAGGGCTCATAGTGAGGCCGGGGAGCTGTTTTTT

j_call: TRBJ2-1
d_call: TRBD2
clone_size: -
v_call: TRBV15
cdr3_aa: CATGLDWINEQFF
cdr3_nt: TGTGCCACCGGACTAGATTGGATCAATGAGCAGTTCTTC

j_call: TRBJ1-3
d_call: TRBD1
clone_size: -
v_call: TRBV7-7
cdr3_aa: CASSLEGGHGNTIYF
cdr3_nt: TGTGCTAGCAGCTTAGAAGGGGGCCATGGAAACACCATATATTTT

j_call: TRBJ2-7
d_call: TRBD1
clone_size: few
v_call: TRBV5-1
cdr3_aa: CASSLTGYPSYEQYF
cdr3_nt: TGCGCCAGCAGCCTGACAGGGTACCCTTCCTACGAGCAGTACTTC

j_call: TRBJ2-7
d_call: -
clone_size: -
v_call: TRBV6-1
cdr3_aa: CASSEGGGGFEQYF
cdr3_nt: TGTGCCAGCAGTGAGGGGGGAGGGGGGTTCGAGCAGTACTTC

j_call: TRBJ2-3
d_call: -
clone_size: few
v_call: TRBV7-3
cdr3_aa: CASSLRGGGNTDTQYF
cdr3_nt: TGTGCCAGCAGCTTACGGGGCGGGGGCAATACAGATACGCAGTATTTT

j_call: TRBJ2-3
d_call: TRBD2
clone_size: once
v_call: TRBV7-6
cdr3_aa: CASSPSGSNTDTQYF
cdr3_nt: TGTGCCAGCAGCCCCAGCGGGAGTAACACAGATACGCAGTATTTT

j_call: TRBJ2-5
d_call: TRBD1
clone_size: -
v_call: TRBV6-1
cdr3_aa: CASMTGGVQETQYF
cdr3_nt: TGTGCCAGCATGACAGGGGGCGTGCAAGAGACCCAGTACTTC

j_call: TRBJ1-1
d_call: TRBD1
clone_size: -
v_call: TRBV7-2
cdr3_aa: CASSPDRGDTEAFF
cdr3_nt: TGTGCCAGCAGCCCGGACAGGGGCGACACTGAAGCTTTCTTT